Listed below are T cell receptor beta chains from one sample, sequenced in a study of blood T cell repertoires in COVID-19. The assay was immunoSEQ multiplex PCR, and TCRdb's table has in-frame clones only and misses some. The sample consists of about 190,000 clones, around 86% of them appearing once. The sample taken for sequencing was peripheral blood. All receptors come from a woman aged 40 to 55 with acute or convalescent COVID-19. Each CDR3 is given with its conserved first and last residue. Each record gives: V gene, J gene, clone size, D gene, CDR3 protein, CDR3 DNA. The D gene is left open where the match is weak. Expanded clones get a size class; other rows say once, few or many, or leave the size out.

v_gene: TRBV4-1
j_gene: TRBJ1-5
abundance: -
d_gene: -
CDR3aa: CASSQVGPGVGQPQHF
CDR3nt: TGCGCCAGCAGCCAAGTCGGCCCAGGGGTTGGTCAGCCCCAGCATTTT

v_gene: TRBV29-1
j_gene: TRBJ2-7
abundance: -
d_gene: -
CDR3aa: CSVEGQTYEQYF
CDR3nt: TGCAGCGTTGAAGGACAGACCTACGAGCAGTACTTC

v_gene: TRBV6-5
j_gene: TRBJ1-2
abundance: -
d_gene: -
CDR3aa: CASSTSDNPSYGYTF
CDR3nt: -

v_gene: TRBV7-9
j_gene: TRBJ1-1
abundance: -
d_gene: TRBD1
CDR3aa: CASSSQGGPLMNTEAFF
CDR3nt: TGTGCCAGCAGCTCACAGGGGGGACCTCTCATGAACACTGAAGCTTTCTTT

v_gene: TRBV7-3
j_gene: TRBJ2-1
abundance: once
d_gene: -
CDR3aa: CASSLSATLYREQFF
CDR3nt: TGTGCCAGCAGCTTATCAGCGACCCTTTACAGGGAGCAGTTCTTC

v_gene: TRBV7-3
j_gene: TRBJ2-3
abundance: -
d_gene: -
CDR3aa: CASSLNRASSTDTQYF
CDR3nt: TGTGCCAGCAGCTTAAACAGGGCTTCATCCACAGATACGCAGTATTTT

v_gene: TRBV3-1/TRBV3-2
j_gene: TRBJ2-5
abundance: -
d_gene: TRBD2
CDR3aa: CASSRLAGGLQETQYF
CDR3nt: TGTGCCAGCAGCCGATTAGCGGGGGGGCTCCAAGAGACCCAGTACTTC

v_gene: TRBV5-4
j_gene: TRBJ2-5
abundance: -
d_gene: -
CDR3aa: CASSVGDLGGKETQYF
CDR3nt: TGTGCCAGCAGCGTGGGGGACCTCGGGGGAAAAGAGACCCAGTACTTC

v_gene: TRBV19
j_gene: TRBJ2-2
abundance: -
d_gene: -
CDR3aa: CASSTAYGGRAGELFF
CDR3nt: TGTGCCAGTAGTACAGCTTACGGCGGTAGAGCCGGGGAGCTGTTTTTT

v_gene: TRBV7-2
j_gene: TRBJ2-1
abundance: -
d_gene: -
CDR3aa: CASSLSGRTPFGDEQFF
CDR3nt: TGTGCCAGCTCCTTAAGCGGGCGTACTCCCTTCGGCGATGAGCAGTTCTTC

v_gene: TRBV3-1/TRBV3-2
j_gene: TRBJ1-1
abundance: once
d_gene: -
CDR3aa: CASSPFQGTNTEAFF
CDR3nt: TGTGCCAGCAGCCCATTCCAGGGGACCAACACTGAAGCTTTCTTT

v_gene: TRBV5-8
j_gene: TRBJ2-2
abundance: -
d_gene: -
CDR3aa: CASSLHMRTAFRYTGELFF
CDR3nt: TGTGCCAGCAGCCTACATATGCGGACAGCATTTAGGTACACCGGGGAGCTGTTTTTT

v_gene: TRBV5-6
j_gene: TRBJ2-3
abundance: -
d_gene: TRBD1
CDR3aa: CASSRDRSSGDTQYF
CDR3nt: TGTGCCAGCAGCCGGGACAGGAGTTCGGGAGATACGCAGTATTTT

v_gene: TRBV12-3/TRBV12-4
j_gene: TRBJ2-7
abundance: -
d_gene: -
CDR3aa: CASRSQTYEQYF
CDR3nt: TGTGCCAGCAGATCACAGACCTACGAGCAGTACTTC

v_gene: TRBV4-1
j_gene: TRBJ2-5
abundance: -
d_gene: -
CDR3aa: CASSQFPLGGGAQETQYF
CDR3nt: TGCGCCAGCAGCCAATTCCCCCTGGGTGGCGGGGCGCAAGAGACCCAGTACTTC

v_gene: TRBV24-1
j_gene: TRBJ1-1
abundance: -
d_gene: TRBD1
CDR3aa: CATSDRQGWGTEAFF
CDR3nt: TGTGCCACCAGTGACCGACAGGGGTGGGGCACTGAAGCTTTCTTT

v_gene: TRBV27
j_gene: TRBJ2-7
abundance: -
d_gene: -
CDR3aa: CASSSGGTTTYEQYF
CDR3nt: TGTGCCAGCAGTTCCGGCGGGACGACCACCTACGAGCAGTACTTC

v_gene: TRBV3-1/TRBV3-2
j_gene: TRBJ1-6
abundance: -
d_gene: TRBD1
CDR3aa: CASSPDRSSPLHF
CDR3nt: TGTGCCAGCAGCCCGGACAGGTCTTCACCCCTCCACTTT

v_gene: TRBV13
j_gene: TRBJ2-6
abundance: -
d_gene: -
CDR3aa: CASSPSTEPIPSGANVLTF
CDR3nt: TGTGCCAGCAGCCCTTCGACAGAACCCATCCCTTCTGGGGCCAACGTCCTGACTTTC

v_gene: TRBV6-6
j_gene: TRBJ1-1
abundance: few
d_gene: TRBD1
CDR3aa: CASSYQGQGVSEAFF
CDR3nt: TGTGCCAGCAGTTATCAGGGGCAGGGGGTCTCTGAAGCTTTCTTT

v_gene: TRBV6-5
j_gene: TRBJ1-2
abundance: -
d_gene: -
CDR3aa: CASRTGQPSNYGYTF
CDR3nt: TGTGCCAGCAGGACCGGACAGCCGTCTAACTATGGCTACACCTTC

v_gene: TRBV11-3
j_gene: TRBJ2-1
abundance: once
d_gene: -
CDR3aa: CASSFPGYNEQFF
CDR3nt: TGTGCCAGCAGCTTCCCCGGCTACAATGAGCAGTTCTTC

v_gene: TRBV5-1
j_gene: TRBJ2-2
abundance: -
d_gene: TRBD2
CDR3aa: CASSPVVAGGSTGELFF
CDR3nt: TGCGCCAGCAGCCCCGTGGTAGCGGGGGGATCCACCGGGGAGCTGTTTTTT

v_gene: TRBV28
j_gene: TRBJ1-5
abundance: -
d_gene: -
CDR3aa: CASSFSVNQPQHF
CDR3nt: TGTGCCAGCAGTTTCAGCGTTAATCAGCCCCAGCATTTT

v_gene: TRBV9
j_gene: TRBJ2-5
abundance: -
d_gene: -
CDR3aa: CASSPGTEETQYF
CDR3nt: TGTGCCAGCAGCCCGGGTACGGAGGAGACCCAGTACTTC

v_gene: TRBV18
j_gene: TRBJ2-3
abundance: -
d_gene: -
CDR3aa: CASSPPNLGPTTDTQYF
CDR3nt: TGTGCCAGCTCACCACCGAACTTGGGGCCAACCACAGATACGCAGTATTTT

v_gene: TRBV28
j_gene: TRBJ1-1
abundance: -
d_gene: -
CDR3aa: CASSRESVRGTEAFF
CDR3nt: TGTGCCAGCAGTCGGGAGAGCGTAAGAGGTACTGAAGCTTTCTTT

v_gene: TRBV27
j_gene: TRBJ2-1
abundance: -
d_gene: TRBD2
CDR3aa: CASSSAGLASYNEQFF
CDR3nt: TGTGCCAGCAGTTCCGCGGGACTAGCGTCCTACAATGAGCAGTTCTTC

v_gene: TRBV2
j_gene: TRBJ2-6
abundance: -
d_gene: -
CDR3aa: CASSGDSGANVLTF
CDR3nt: TGTGCCAGCAGTGGCGACTCTGGGGCCAACGTCCTGACTTTC

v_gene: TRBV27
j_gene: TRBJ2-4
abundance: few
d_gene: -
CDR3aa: CASSLVREDIQYF
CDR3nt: TGTGCCAGCAGTTTGGTCAGGGAGGACATTCAGTACTTC

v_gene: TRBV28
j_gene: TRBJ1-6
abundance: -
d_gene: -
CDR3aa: CASSLGIGGSYNSPLHF
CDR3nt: TGTGCCAGCAGTTTAGGTATCGGCGGCTCCTATAATTCACCCCTCCACTTT

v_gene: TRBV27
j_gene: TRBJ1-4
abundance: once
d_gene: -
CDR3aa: CASSAGFGEKLFF
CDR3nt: TGTGCCAGCAGTGCCGGGTTTGGGGAAAAACTGTTTTTT

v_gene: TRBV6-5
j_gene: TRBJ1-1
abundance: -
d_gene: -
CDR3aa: CASSYFSNTEAFF
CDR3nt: TGTGCCAGCAGTTACTTCTCGAACACTGAAGCTTTCTTT

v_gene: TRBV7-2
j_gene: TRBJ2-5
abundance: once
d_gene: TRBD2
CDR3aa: CASSLALTSLGEETQYF
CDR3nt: TGTGCCAGCAGCTTAGCATTGACTAGCCTAGGAGAAGAGACCCAGTACTTC

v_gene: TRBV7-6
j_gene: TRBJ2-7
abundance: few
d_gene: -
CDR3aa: CASSLGWGTTYEQYF
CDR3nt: TGTGCCAGCAGCCTAGGCTGGGGCACTACCTACGAGCAGTACTTC

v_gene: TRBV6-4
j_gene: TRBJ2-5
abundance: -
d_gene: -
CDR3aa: CASSRETQETQYF
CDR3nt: TGTGCCAGCTCCCGGGAGACGCAAGAGACCCAGTACTTC

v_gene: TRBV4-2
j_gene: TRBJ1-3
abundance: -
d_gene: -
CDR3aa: CASSQDPGYSGNTIYF
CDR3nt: TGTGCCAGCAGCCAAGATCCCGGTTACTCTGGAAACACCATATATTTT

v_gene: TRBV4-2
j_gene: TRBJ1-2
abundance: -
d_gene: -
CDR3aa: CASSQDSLEGRYGYTF
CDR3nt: TGTGCCAGCAGCCAAGACTCCCTGGAGGGCCGCTATGGCTACACCTTC

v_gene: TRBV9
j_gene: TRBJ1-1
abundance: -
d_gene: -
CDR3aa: CASSVDGQSGMKAFF
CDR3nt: TGTGCCAGCAGCGTAGATGGACAGTCGGGGATGAAGGCTTTCTTT

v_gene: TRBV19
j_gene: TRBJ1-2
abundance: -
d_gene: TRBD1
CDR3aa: CASSRDRGIYGYTF
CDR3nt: TGTGCCAGTAGCCGGGACAGGGGGATCTATGGCTACACCTTC

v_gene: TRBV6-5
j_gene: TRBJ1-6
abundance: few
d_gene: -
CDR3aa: CASKEYNSPLHF
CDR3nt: TGTGCCAGCAAGGAGTATAATTCACCCCTCCACTTT

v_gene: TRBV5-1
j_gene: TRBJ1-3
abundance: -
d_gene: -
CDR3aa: CASSTGRSSGNTIYF
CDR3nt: TGCGCCAGCAGCACAGGACGTTCCTCTGGAAACACCATATATTTT

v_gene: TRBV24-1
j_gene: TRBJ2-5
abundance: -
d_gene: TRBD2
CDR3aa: CATSDWAVAGGEETQYF
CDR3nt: TGTGCCACCAGTGATTGGGCAGTAGCGGGGGGGGAAGAGACCCAGTACTTC

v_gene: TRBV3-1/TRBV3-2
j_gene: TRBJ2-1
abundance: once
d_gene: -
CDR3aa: CASSLYRGYNEQFF
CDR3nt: TGTGCCAGCAGCCTTTACCGGGGGTACAATGAGCAGTTCTTC

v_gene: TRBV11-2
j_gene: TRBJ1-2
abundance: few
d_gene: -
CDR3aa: CASSLSAADYGYTF
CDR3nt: TGTGCCAGCAGCTTATCCGCAGCGGACTATGGCTACACCTTC

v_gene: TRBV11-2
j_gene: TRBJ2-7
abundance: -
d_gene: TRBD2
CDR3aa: CASSLPGLARNEQYF
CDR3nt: TGTGCCAGCAGCCTGCCGGGACTAGCGAGGAACGAGCAGTACTTC

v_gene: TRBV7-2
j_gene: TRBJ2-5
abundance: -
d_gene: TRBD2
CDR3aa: CASSAMTSGLGTQYF
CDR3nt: TGTGCCAGCAGCGCTATGACTAGCGGGCTCGGGACCCAGTACTTC

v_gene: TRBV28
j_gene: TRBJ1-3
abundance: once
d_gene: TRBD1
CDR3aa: CASRYRGSSGNTIYF
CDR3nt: TGTGCCAGCAGATACAGGGGATCATCTGGAAACACCATATATTTT

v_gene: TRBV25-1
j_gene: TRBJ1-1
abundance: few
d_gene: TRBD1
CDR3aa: CASFTPSTGGLFF
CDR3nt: TGTGCCAGCTTCACACCCTCCACAGGGGGACTGTTCTTT

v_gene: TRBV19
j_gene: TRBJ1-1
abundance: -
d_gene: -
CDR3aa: CASSTGPSVGPEAFF
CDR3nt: TGTGCCAGTAGTACAGGGCCCTCCGTCGGACCTGAAGCTTTCTTT

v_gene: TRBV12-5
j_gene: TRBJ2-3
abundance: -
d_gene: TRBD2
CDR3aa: CASGFSGKGTSTDTQYF
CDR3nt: TGTGCTAGTGGTTTCAGCGGGAAAGGGACGTCCACAGATACGCAGTATTTT

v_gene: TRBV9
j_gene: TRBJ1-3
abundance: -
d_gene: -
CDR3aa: CASSVKGAAGGNTIYF
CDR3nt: TGTGCCAGCAGCGTCAAAGGGGCTGCTGGGGGAAACACCATATATTTT

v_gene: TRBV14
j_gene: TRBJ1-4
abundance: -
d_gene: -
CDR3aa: CASSQDFPLEPWEKLFF
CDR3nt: TGTGCCAGCAGCCAAGATTTCCCCCTCGAGCCATGGGAAAAACTGTTTTTT

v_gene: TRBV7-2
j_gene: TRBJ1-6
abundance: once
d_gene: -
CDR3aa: CASSLERVATADSPLHF
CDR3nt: TGTGCCAGCAGCTTAGAAAGAGTCGCGACAGCTGATTCACCCCTCCACTTT

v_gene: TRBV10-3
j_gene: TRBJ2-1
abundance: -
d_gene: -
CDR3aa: CAISDPDYNEQFF
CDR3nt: TGTGCCATCAGTGATCCAGATTACAATGAGCAGTTCTTC

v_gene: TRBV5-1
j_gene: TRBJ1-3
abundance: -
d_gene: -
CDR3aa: CASSFSTGNSGNTIYF
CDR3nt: TGCGCCAGCAGCTTCTCCACAGGGAACTCTGGAAACACCATATATTTT

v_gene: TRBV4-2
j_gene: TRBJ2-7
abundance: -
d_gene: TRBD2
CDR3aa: CASSQDGTSGAYEQYF
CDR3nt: TGTGCCAGCAGCCAAGATGGGACTAGCGGGGCCTACGAGCAGTACTTC

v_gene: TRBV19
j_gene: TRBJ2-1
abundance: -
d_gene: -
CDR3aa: CASSTYVGQDEQFF
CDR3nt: TGTGCCAGTAGTACTTACGTGGGTCAGGATGAGCAGTTCTTC

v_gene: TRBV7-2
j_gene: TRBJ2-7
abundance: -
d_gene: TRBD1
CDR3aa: CASSFDRGSTYEQYF
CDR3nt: TGTGCCAGCAGCTTTGACAGGGGTTCAACCTACGAGCAGTACTTC

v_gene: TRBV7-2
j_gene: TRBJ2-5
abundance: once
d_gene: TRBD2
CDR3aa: CASSLAQLLAGGRMQETQYF
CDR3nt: TGTGCCAGCAGCTTAGCGCAGTTACTAGCGGGGGGGAGGATGCAAGAGACCCAGTACTTC